The next 15 T cell receptor beta chains were all read from a single sample in a study of T cells in women clearing cervical HPV infection. Measured with immunoSEQ multiplex PCR; TCRdb has only the in-frame clones, and not every one. The sample data list 25,000 to 35,000 clones. Source material: blood buffy coat. All receptors come from a woman between 18 and 69 years old with a cervical HPV16 infection that either progressed to CIN3+ or cleared (not recorded which).

Turning to this clone: The read ends 3 residues shy of where the CDR3 ends; the end is completed using the germline J gene. This chain joins TRBV7-8 and TRBJ1-1; D is undetermined. Germline V CDR1 and CDR2: SGHVS, FQNEAQ. V lost 2 bases and J 1 base, leaving 5 bases between the germline ends. The CDR3 has 13 residues. The CDR3 bases that were read are TGTGCCAGCAGCTTATCGGGGAACACTGAA. Translating it yields CASSLSGNTE. The entire CDR3 protein reads CASSLSGNTEAFF.

In the case of this clone: The observed sequence ends 3 residues before the CDR3 terminus, with the missing tail filled in from the germline J gene. This chain joins TRBV20-1 and TRBJ1-2; 9 nucleotides line up with TRBD1. Trimming at V came to 2 bases and at J to 2 bases, leaving 3 bases not matched to a gene. The CDR3 totals 14 residues. Germline lookup yields CDR1 DFQATT and CDR2 SNEGSKA (reference sequence). The CDR3 loop is CSARRTGDNYGYTF. CDR3 DNA (partial): TGCAGTGCTAGACGGACAGGGGACAACTATGGC.

To note about this clone: Sequencing ends 3 residues short of the CDR3 end; the germline J gene provides the rest. The J gene is TRBJ2-1, the V gene TRBV6-2 or TRBV6-3; maybe TRBD2 (6 bases). Germline-derived CDR1 and CDR2 are MNHEY and SVGEGT. V lost 6 bases and J 1 base, leaving 13 bases between the germline ends. The CDR3 spans 15 residues. CDR3 DNA (partial): TGTGCCAGCAGGGTAGCGGCGTATTCCTACAATGAG. This sequence encodes CASRVAAYSYNE. The CDR3, in full, reads CASRVAAYSYNEQFF.

Worth noting for this clone: Read coverage stops 3 residues before the CDR3 terminus; the germline J gene supplies the remainder. J is TRBJ2-7 and V is TRBV28; possible D gene TRBD2, 6 bases. V lost 7 bases to trimming and J lost 1 base, with 17 bases between them. The CDR3 sequence is 15 residues long. CDR1 MDHEN and CDR2 SYDVKM come from the germline V gene. The covered CDR3 bases are TGTGCCAGCATACCAGGCGGGGTCCGTTCCTACGAG. As protein: CASIPGGVRSYE. The full CDR3 sequence reads CASIPGGVRSYEQYF.

On this clone: The read finishes 3 residues shy of the CDR3 end, and the germline J gene is used to complete it. The chain uses TRBV20-1 and TRBJ2-3; no reliable D call. The CDR3 extends over 13 amino acids. The V gene's germline CDR1 is DFQATT and CDR2 SNEGSKA (reference sequence). With 2 bases removed from V and 6 bases from J, the gap between germline ends came to 12 bases. CDR3 DNA (partial): TGCAGTGCTAGAAGGCCCGCGGCCGATACG. Its translation: CSARRPAADT. The full CDR3 protein is CSARRPAADTQYF.

On this clone itself: The CDR3 extends 3 residues past the end of the read, so its final part is completed from the germline J gene. This chain uses TRBV19 with TRBJ2-7; 7 bases map to TRBD2. The CDR3 extends over 13 amino acids. Germline loops: CDR1 LNHDA, CDR2 SQIVND (reference sequence). V lost 8 bases and J lost 0; bases outside the gene matches: 4. CDR3 sequence reads: CASRGGISYEQYF. Incomplete CDR3 DNA: TGTGCCAGTCGGGGAGGGATCTCCTACGAG.

Points on this clone: With the read ending 3 residues before the CDR3 end, the germline J gene is used to fill in that end. The chain links TRBV5-4 to TRBJ2-5; 7 bases agree with TRBD2. Germline CDR1 reads SGHNT; CDR2 reads YYREEE (reference sequence). This CDR3 region has 13 residues. Germline trimming cut 5 bases from V and 5 bases from J; bases unmatched to any gene: 6. The part of the CDR3 DNA that was read is TGTGCCAGCAGTTTCCAGGGAGGGGAGACC. Its translation is CASSFQGGET. The CDR3 reads in full as CASSFQGGETQYF.

The DNA read from the CDR3 is TGCGCCAGCACCCTTGCTCCAGGGGCCGGGAGGAATGAG. This sequence encodes CASTLAPGAGRNE. The full-length CDR3 reads as CASTLAPGAGRNEQFF. V and J are TRBV5-1 and TRBJ2-1; weak D call: TRBD2 (7 bases). Coverage ceases 3 residues before the CDR3 finishes, and the germline J gene fills in the end. The CDR3 loop spans 16 amino acids. V was pared by 6 bases and J by 7 bases, with 23 bases between. The germline V gene has CDR1 SGHRS and CDR2 YFSETQ.

On this clone: The CDR3 extends 3 residues past the end of the read, so its final part is completed from the germline J gene. The rearrangement joins TRBV20-1 to TRBJ2-1; 10 positions match TRBD2. Germline trimming cut 5 bases from V and 3 bases from J; bases unmatched to any gene: 7. The CDR3 is made up of 15 amino acids. Germline CDR1 DFQATT, CDR2 SNEGSKA (reference sequence). CDR3 sequence reads: CSAARTSGDYNEQFF. CDR3 bases read: TGCAGTGCTGCGCGAACTAGCGGGGACTACAATGAG.

A word on this clone: The read gets to within 3 residues of the CDR3 end, and the germline J gene fills in the rest. This chain connects TRBV5-6 to TRBJ1-2; D perhaps matches TRBD1 (6 bases). This CDR3 is 12 amino acids long. Germline V gene data show CDR1 as SGHDT and CDR2 as YYEEEE. Incomplete CDR3 DNA: TGTGCCAGCAGCCCAGGGGTAAACGGC. Translating gives CASSPGVNG. The full CDR3 is CASSPGVNGYTF.

Of note for this clone: The read gets to within 3 residues of the CDR3 end, and the germline J gene fills in the rest. The chain carries TRBV7-2 and TRBJ2-3, with D perhaps TRBD2 (5 bases). Looked up from germline, CDR1 is SGHTA and CDR2 is FQGNSA. This CDR3 is 15 amino acids long. Partial CDR3 DNA: TGTGCCAGCAGCTTAACCGGGGAGAGGGAAGAGACG. This gives the protein CASSLTGEREET. The whole CDR3 protein reads CASSLTGEREETQYF.

As for this clone: The read ends 3 residues shy of where the CDR3 ends; the end is completed using the germline J gene. The V and J genes are TRBV12-3 or TRBV12-4 and TRBJ2-1; 7 bases align to TRBD2. Losses at the gene ends were 3 bases for V and 4 bases for J; bases not matched to a gene: 0. The CDR3 is 13 amino acids. CDR3 DNA (partial): TGTGCCAGCAGTTTCGGGGGGTACAATGAG. It is translated as CASSFGGYNE. The full CDR3 sequence reads CASSFGGYNEQFF.

Of note for this clone: Coverage ceases 3 residues before the CDR3 finishes, and the germline J gene fills in the end. V is TRBV29-1 and J is TRBJ1-1; D is possibly TRBD1 (5 bases). Germline values: CDR1 SQVTM, CDR2 ANQGSEA. Trimming left V 2 bases short and J 1 base short, with 11 bases between. The CDR3 loop spans 14 amino acids. The CDR3 loop is CSVEYLGGNTEAFF. CDR3 bases read: TGCAGCGTTGAATATTTGGGGGGGAACACTGAA.

Points on this clone: The read terminates 3 residues before the CDR3 end, so the remaining end is supplied by the germline J gene. The genes are TRBV7-3 and TRBJ2-2; possibly TRBD1 for D (6 bases). V lost 3 bases to trimming and J lost 5 bases, with 7 bases between them. The CDR3 length is 13 residues. Germline V gives CDR1 SGHTA, CDR2 FQGTGA. The CDR3 bases that were read are TGTGCCAGCAGCTTCAGGGGTACCGGGGAG. Translating gives CASSFRGTGE. The CDR3 in full is CASSFRGTGELFF.

Turning to this clone: The read ends 3 residues before the CDR3 terminus; that terminus is restored from the germline J gene. The genes are TRBV6-2 or TRBV6-3 and TRBJ2-4, with D possibly being TRBD2 (5 bases). The V gene lost 4 bases and the J gene lost 7 bases, with 8 bases spanning the gap. The germline V gene has CDR1 MNHEY and CDR2 SVGEGT. The CDR3 is made up of 12 amino acids. CDR3 bases read: TGTGCCAGCAGTTTAACGGGGAACATT. Its translation is CASSLTGNI. The CDR3 in full is CASSLTGNIQYF.